The present T cell receptor (beta chain) was sequenced within a study of shared clonotypes between healthy human individuals. This clone has at least ten counts. Antigen: not known. General study results and limits: As a rule, naive subsets had a larger estimated richness than memory subsets. Naive CD4 clonotype sharing across a few donors was approximately 5%.

This CDR3 region has 14 residues. The J segment lost 9 bases and the V segment lost 6 bases, leaving 10 bases of the junction unmatched. In germline, CDR1 is LNHNV, CDR2 YYDKDF (reference sequence). Clones were sequenced by immunoSEQ multiplex PCR, and TCRdb holds only the in-frame ones, with some missing. The top ten hold around 25% of the sample, which has roughly 100,000 clones, approximately 65% seen once. This TCR came from a woman under 40 in good health. Sequenced sample: memory CD8+ T cells sorted from blood. Subset defined: CD45RO+ cells pooled with CCR7-negative TemRA cells. V is TRBV15 and J is TRBJ2-3, with 9 bases identical to TRBD1. Here the CDR3 reads CATRQGAPSGTQYF. The CDR3 nucleotides are TGTGCCACCAGACAGGGGGCTCCCAGTGGGACGCAGTATTTT.